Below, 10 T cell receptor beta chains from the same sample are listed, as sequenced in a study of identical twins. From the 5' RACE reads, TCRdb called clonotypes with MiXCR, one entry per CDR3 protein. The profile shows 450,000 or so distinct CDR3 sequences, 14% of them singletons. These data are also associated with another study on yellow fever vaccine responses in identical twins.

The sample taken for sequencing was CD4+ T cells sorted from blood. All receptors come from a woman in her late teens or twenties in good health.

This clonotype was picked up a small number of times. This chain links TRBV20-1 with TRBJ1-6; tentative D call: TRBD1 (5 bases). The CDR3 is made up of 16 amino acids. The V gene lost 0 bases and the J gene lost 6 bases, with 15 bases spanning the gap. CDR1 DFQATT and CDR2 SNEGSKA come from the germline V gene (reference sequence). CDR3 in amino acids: CSARDIQGVLNSPLHF. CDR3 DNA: TGCAGTGCTAGAGATATCCAGGGCGTACTTAATTCACCCCTCCACTTT.

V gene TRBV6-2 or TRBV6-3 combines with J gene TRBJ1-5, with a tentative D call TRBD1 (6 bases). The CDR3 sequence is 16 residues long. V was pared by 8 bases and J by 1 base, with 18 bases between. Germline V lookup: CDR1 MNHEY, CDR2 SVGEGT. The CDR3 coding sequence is TGTGCCAGCCGGGGGGCAGACAGAGGGAGCAATCAGCCCCAGCATTTT. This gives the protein CASRGADRGSNQPQHF.

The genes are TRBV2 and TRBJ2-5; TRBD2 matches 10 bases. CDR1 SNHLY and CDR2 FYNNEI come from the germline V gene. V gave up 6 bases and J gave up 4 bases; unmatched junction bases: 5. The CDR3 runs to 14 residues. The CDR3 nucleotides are TGTGCCAGCAGAGCGGGGGGGCCCGTAGAGACCCAGTACTTC. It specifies CASRAGGPVETQYF.

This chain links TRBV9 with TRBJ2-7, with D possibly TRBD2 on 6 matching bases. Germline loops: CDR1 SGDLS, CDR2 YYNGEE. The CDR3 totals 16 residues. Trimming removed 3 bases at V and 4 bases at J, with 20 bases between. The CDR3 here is CASSEWGGTVPYEQYF. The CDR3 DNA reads TGTGCCAGCAGCGAGTGGGGCGGGACTGTACCTTACGAGCAGTACTTC.

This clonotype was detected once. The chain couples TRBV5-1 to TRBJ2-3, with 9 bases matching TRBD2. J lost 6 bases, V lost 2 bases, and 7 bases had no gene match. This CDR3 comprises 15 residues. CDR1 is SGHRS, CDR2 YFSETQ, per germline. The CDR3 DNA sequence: TGCGCCAGCAGCTTTCAAGGACTAGCGTACGATACGCAGTATTTT. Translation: CASSFQGLAYDTQYF.

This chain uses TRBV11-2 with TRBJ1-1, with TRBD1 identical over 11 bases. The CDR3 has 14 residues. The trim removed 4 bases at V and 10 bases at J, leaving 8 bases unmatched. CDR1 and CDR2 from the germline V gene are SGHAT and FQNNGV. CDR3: CASSSSDRGLSAFF. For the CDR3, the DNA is TGTGCCAGCAGCTCCTCGGACAGGGGGCTCTCAGCTTTCTTT.

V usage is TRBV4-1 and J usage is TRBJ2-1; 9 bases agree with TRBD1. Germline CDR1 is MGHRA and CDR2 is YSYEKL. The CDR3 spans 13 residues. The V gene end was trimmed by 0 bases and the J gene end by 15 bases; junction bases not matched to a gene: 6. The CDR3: CASSQDRGQGWFF. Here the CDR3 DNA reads TGCGCCAGCAGCCAAGACCGGGGACAGGGCTGGTTCTTC.

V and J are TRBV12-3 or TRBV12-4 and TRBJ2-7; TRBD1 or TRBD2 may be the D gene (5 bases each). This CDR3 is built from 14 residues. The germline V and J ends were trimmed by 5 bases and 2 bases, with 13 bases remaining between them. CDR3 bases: TGTGCCAGCAGTCCACAGGCGGGCGCCTACGAGCAGTACTTC. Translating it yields CASSPQAGAYEQYF.

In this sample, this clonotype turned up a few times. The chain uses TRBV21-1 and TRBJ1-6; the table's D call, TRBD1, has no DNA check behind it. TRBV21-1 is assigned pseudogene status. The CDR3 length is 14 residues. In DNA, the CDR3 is TGTGCCAGCAGCAATCCGGGTCATAATTCACCCCTCCACTTT. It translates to CASSNPGHNSPLHF.

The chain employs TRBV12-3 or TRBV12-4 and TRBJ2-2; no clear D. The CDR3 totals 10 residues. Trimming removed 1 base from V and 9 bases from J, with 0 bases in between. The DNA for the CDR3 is TGTGCCAGCAGTTTAGGGGAGCTGTTTTTT. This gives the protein CASSLGELFF.